The 4 T cell receptor beta chains below were found in one sample sequenced in a study of siplizumab effects on memory and regulatory T cells. Generated by immunoSEQ multiplex PCR, the TCRdb table keeps only in-frame clones and is missing some. Among tens of thousands of clones listed, less than 85% were seen once. The sample consisted of memory CD4+ T cells sorted from blood. These receptors all come from a human donor in good health.

This clone showed up just once. The CDR3 DNA reads TGTGCCAGCACCGAAGATGCAACTAATGAAAAACTGTTTTTT. Translation: CASTEDATNEKLFF. The chain couples TRBV25-1 to TRBJ1-4; D gene ambiguous. CDR1 and CDR2 from the germline V gene are MGHDK and SYGVNS. The CDR3 totals 14 residues. V lost 7 bases to trimming and J lost 0 bases, with 9 bases between them.

The chain employs TRBV6-1 and TRBJ2-5, with TRBD1 matching 8 bases. The CDR3 is 15 amino acids. The germline V gene encodes CDR1 MNHNS and CDR2 SASEGT. The trim removed 4 bases at V and 2 bases at J, leaving 6 bases unmatched. CDR3 protein: CASSGGQVIQETQYF. The DNA for the CDR3 is TGTGCCAGCAGTGGGGGACAGGTAATACAAGAGACCCAGTACTTC.

The rearrangement links TRBV7-2 to TRBJ2-1; D call uncertain. The V end lost 0 bases, the J end lost 0 bases, and 18 bases lay between the germline ends. Germline V gene lookup returns CDR1 SGHTA and CDR2 FQGNSA. This CDR3 spans 19 amino acids. The CDR3 bases are TGTGCCAGCAGCTTAGCCCTTGGCAGTGCCTCGAGCTCCTACAATGAGCAGTTCTTC. Translation: CASSLALGSASSSYNEQFF.

The rearrangement joins TRBV27 to TRBJ2-5; D uncertain. Germline loops: CDR1 MNHEY, CDR2 SMNVEV (reference sequence). V gave up 6 bases and J gave up 1 base, with 15 bases separating them. The CDR3 extends over 15 amino acids. In DNA form, the CDR3 reads TGTGCCAGCAGGCCATTATTAGGGCGCCAAGAGACCCAGTACTTC. Translated, it gives CASRPLLGRQETQYF.